A selection of T cell receptor beta chains follows, all from one sample in a study of T cells after somatic rescue of genetic block. Method: immunoSEQ multiplex PCR; TCRdb's copy keeps in-frame clones and lacks some. The profile covers under 150,000 clones, with just over 90% appearing a single time and roughly 1.5% taken by the ten largest. Sequenced material: peripheral blood mononuclear cells (PBMCs). The receptor set was obtained from a woman between 18 and 29 years old. Both conserved end residues are part of each CDR3. Each record gives: clone size, V gene, J gene, D gene, CDR3 DNA, CDR3 protein. D genes are given only for firm matches. Some rows have no size entry. The others give once, few or many, or a class for an expanded clone.

once	TRBV7-2	TRBJ1-1	-	TGTGCCAGCACCAATGGACAGCCTTACACTGAAGCTTTCTTT	CASTNGQPYTEAFF
-	TRBV6-5	TRBJ1-1	TRBD1	TGTGCCAGCAGTACCGGGACAGGGAACACTGAAGCTTTCTTT	CASSTGTGNTEAFF
-	TRBV28	TRBJ1-2	-	TGTGCCAGCAGTTTTCACGGGGCCCATGCCTATGGCTACACCTTC	CASSFHGAHAYGYTF
-	TRBV28	TRBJ2-2	TRBD1	TGTGCCAGCAGTACGGGTATGGACAGGGTCACCGGGGAGCTGTTTTTT	CASSTGMDRVTGELFF
-	TRBV4-2	TRBJ2-3	-	TGTGCCAGCAGCCAGACGACGAGGGGGAGGAGCACAGATACGCAGTATTTT	CASSQTTRGRSTDTQYF
-	TRBV7-9	TRBJ2-3	-	TGTGCCAGCAGCGCCCAGGGTACAGTCACAGATACGCAGTATTTT	CASSAQGTVTDTQYF
-	TRBV7-2	TRBJ2-7	-	TGTGCCAGCAACACCGCCCTGTTGTCCGAGCAGTACTTC	CASNTALLSEQYF
-	TRBV7-9	TRBJ1-3	-	TGTGCCAGCAGCACCCCTCTTTTACACTCTGGAAACACCATATATTTT	CASSTPLLHSGNTIYF
-	TRBV27	TRBJ2-1	TRBD2	TGTGCCAGCAGTTTACCTCGAGCGGGGAATGAGCAGTTCTTC	CASSLPRAGNEQFF
-	TRBV7-2	TRBJ2-3	-	TGTGCCAGCAGCTTAACGGCCACAGATACGCAGTATTTT	CASSLTATDTQYF
-	TRBV11-2	TRBJ2-2	-	TGTGCCAGCAGCTTCCCCGGGACACCGAACACCGGGGAGCTGTTTTTT	CASSFPGTPNTGELFF
-	TRBV30	TRBJ2-2	-	TGTGCCTGGAGTCGTAGAAGCACCGGGGAGCTGTTTTTT	CAWSRRSTGELFF
-	TRBV9	TRBJ1-5	-	TGTGCCAGCAGCCCCCGGGGAGGAAGAGGTCAGCCCCAGCATTTT	CASSPRGGRGQPQHF
-	TRBV5-4	TRBJ2-1	TRBD2	TGTGCCAGCAGCATACTAGCGGGGGGGTCCAATGAGCAGTTCTTC	CASSILAGGSNEQFF
once	TRBV6-5	TRBJ1-4	-	TGTGCCAGCAGTCCTCAGGGGCGCTGGTATGAAAAACTGTTTTTT	CASSPQGRWYEKLFF
-	TRBV6-5	TRBJ2-5	-	TGTGCCAGCAGTTACCCCCCCGCGGAGGTCCAGTACTTC	CASSYPPAEVQYF
-	TRBV6-1	TRBJ1-6	-	TGTGCCAGCAGTGAATTCCCTGGATCTAATTCACCCCTCCACTTT	CASSEFPGSNSPLHF
few	TRBV7-8	TRBJ1-1	-	TGTGCCAGCAGCTTGTTCGGGCACCGGAACACTGAAGCTTTCTTT	CASSLFGHRNTEAFF
-	TRBV2	TRBJ2-7	-	TGTGCCAGCAGTGATGTCAGGAACTCCTACGAGCAGTACTTC	CASSDVRNSYEQYF
-	TRBV20-1	TRBJ1-2	TRBD1	TGCAGTGGTGGACAGGTCGATGGCTACACCTTC	CSGGQVDGYTF
-	TRBV5-4	TRBJ1-1	-	TGTGCCAGCAGCCGCGGTCAGAACACTGAAGCTTTCTTT	CASSRGQNTEAFF
-	TRBV29-1	TRBJ2-3	-	TGCAGCGCAAGCAGGGGAGGAGTGGCGGATACGCAGTATTTT	CSASRGGVADTQYF
-	TRBV12-5	TRBJ2-2	-	TGTGCTAGTGGTTTAGGAATTGATGGCACCGGGGAGCTGTTTTTT	CASGLGIDGTGELFF
-	TRBV7-9	TRBJ1-5	-	TGTGCCAGCAGCTTGGGCTCTGCTCAGCCCCAGCATTTT	CASSLGSAQPQHF
-	TRBV4-2	TRBJ2-1	TRBD2	TGTGCCAGCAGCCAAGATCCGGCGGGGGGTGACTCCTACAATGAGCAGTTCTTC	CASSQDPAGGDSYNEQFF
-	TRBV27	TRBJ2-1	-	TGTGCCAGCAGTTTATCCGGTAGCCTGGGGAACAATGAGCAGTTCTTC	CASSLSGSLGNNEQFF
-	TRBV5-1	TRBJ2-3	-	TGCGCCAGCAGCTTCAAGGGCAGGGTCGTCACAGATACGCAGTATTTT	CASSFKGRVVTDTQYF
-	TRBV7-2	TRBJ2-2	-	TGTGCCAGCAGCTTAGCATTGGGAAACACCGGGGAGCTGTTTTTT	CASSLALGNTGELFF
few	TRBV6-5	TRBJ1-5	-	TGTGCCAGCAGTCAAGGTAGCGCTCAGCCCCAGCATTTT	CASSQGSAQPQHF
-	TRBV19	TRBJ1-2	-	TGTGCCAGTAGGACGGGCCGAGGCTACACCTTC	CASRTGRGYTF
-	TRBV19	TRBJ1-2	-	TGTGCCAGTAGTATAGACCCTGGGTCGATGCTACGGAGCTATGGCTACACCTTC	CASSIDPGSMLRSYGYTF
-	TRBV14	TRBJ2-5	TRBD2	TGTGCCAGCAGCCAGGGCCTAGCGGGGGGCAGGAAGACCCAGTACTTC	CASSQGLAGGRKTQYF
-	TRBV5-5	TRBJ1-1	-	TGTGCCAGCAGCCCCCGAGGCGGAAACACTGAAGCTTTCTTT	CASSPRGGNTEAFF
-	TRBV11-2	TRBJ2-2	TRBD1	TGTGCCAGCAGCTCCTTAGGGGGCGTTGACACCGGGGAGCTGTTTTTT	CASSSLGGVDTGELFF
once	TRBV28	TRBJ1-5	-	TGTGCCAGCAGATCCCCTCAGGAATATAGCAATCAGCCCCAGCATTTT	CASRSPQEYSNQPQHF
once	TRBV5-6	TRBJ2-3	-	TGTGCCAGCAGAGTTAGGGGGGGCACAGATACGCAGTATTTT	CASRVRGGTDTQYF
once	TRBV6-5	TRBJ1-1	TRBD1	TGTGCCAGCAGCCAAGACAGGGGGTACACTGAAGCTTTCTTT	CASSQDRGYTEAFF
once	TRBV25-1	TRBJ1-2	TRBD1	TGTGCCAGCAGTCCGACAGGGACCTATGGCTACACCTTC	CASSPTGTYGYTF
-	TRBV7-9	TRBJ1-4	TRBD1	TGTGCCAGCAGCCCGCGGACAGGGCAAGTTCCAGATGAAAAACTGTTTTTT	CASSPRTGQVPDEKLFF
few	TRBV10-3	TRBJ1-1	TRBD1	TGTGCCATAAGGACAGGACGGGAGAACACTGAAGCTTTCTTT	CAIRTGRENTEAFF
-	TRBV27	TRBJ2-7	-	TGTGCCAGCAGTTTACGCGGACGAAATTGGGAGCAGTACTTC	CASSLRGRNWEQYF
-	TRBV28	TRBJ2-3	TRBD2	TGTGCCAGCAGGTCAGCGGGGGATTCAACAGATACGCAGTATTTT	CASRSAGDSTDTQYF
once	TRBV5-1	TRBJ2-5	-	TGCGCCAGCAGCCAGACGGGGGACAGCCAAGAGACCCAGTACTTC	CASSQTGDSQETQYF
few	TRBV7-8	TRBJ2-2	-	TGTGCCAGCCGCCGTTTTGATGCCGGGGAGCTGTTTTTT	CASRRFDAGELFF
-	TRBV11-3	TRBJ2-1	TRBD2	TGTGCCAGCAGCTTATCTATTGTGGGAGGGTACAATGAGCAGTTCTTC	CASSLSIVGGYNEQFF
-	TRBV18	TRBJ2-7	TRBD1	TGTGCCAGCTCACCAGGGACAGGGCGACGGGAGCAGTACTTC	CASSPGTGRREQYF
-	TRBV2	TRBJ1-4	-	TGTGCCAGCAGTGAACCGACAGGAAATAATGAAAAACTGTTTTTT	CASSEPTGNNEKLFF
-	TRBV7-3	TRBJ1-5	-	TGTGCCAGCAGCTTAAGTGGAGGGCAGCCCCAGCATTTT	CASSLSGGQPQHF
-	TRBV4-1	TRBJ1-4	-	TGCGCCAGCAGCTTAGAACGATGGGGGTTTAATGAAAAACTGTTTTTT	CASSLERWGFNEKLFF
-	TRBV6-5	TRBJ2-7	TRBD2	TGTGCCAGCAGTCTGACTAGCGGGAGCTCCTACGAGCAGTACTTC	CASSLTSGSSYEQYF
-	TRBV18	TRBJ2-7	-	TGTGCCAGCTCATCAATGGAGTACTTC	CASSSMEYF
once	TRBV6-1	TRBJ1-2	TRBD1	TGTGCCAGCAGCTGGGACAGTGGCTACACCTTC	CASSWDSGYTF